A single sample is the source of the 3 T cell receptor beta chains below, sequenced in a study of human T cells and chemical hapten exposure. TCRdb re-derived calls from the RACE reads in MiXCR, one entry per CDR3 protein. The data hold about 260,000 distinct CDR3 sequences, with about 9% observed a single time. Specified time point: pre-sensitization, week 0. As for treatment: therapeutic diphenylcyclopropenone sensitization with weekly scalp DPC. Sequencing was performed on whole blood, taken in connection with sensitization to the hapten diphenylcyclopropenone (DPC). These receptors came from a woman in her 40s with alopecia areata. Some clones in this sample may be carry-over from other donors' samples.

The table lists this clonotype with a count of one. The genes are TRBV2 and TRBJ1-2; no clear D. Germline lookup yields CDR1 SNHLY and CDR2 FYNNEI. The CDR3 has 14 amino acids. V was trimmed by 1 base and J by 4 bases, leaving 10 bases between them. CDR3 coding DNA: TGTGCCAGCAGTGAAGGGAATCAGCTCTATGGCTACACCTTC. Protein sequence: CASSEGNQLYGYTF.

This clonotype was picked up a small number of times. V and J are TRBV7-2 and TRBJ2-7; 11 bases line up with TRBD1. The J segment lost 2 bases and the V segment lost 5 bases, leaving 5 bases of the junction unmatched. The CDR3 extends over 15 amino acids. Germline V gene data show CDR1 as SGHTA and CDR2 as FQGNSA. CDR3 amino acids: CASSPGTGGAYEQYF. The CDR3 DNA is TGTGCCAGCAGCCCGGGGACAGGGGGGGCCTACGAGCAGTACTTC.

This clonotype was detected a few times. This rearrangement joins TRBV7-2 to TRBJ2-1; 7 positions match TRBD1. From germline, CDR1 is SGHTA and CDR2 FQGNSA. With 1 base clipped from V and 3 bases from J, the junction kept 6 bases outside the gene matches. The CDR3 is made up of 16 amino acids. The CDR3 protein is CASSLVGQSLYNEQFF. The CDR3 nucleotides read TGTGCCAGCAGCTTAGTGGGACAGTCCCTCTACAATGAGCAGTTCTTC.